Following are 30 T cell receptor beta chains from one sample sequenced in a study of T cell changes during pregnancy in multiple sclerosis. Sequencing used immunoSEQ multiplex PCR; TCRdb keeps in-frame clones, though not all of them. Of 57,000 or so clones listed, 70% to 90% are singletons. Specimen: peripheral blood, collected in the first trimester of pregnancy. The receptors shown here come from a female donor with multiple sclerosis, enrolled in a pregnancy study.

The chain carries TRBV15 and TRBJ1-5, with D possibly being TRBD1 (5 bases). The CDR3 totals 15 residues. Germline assignment: CDR1 LNHNV and CDR2 YYDKDF (reference sequence). V was pared by 4 bases and J by 4 bases, with 14 bases between. The CDR3 DNA reads TGTGCCACCAGCACTCTATCGGACAAAAATCAGCCCCAGCATTTT. Translating it yields CATSTLSDKNQPQHF.

The V call is TRBV5-4, the J call TRBJ2-2, with 7 bases fitting TRBD1. Trimming at V came to 1 base and at J to 4 bases, leaving 7 bases not matched to a gene. The germline V gene has CDR1 SGHNT and CDR2 YYREEE (reference sequence). CDR3 length equals 16 residues. In DNA, the CDR3 is TGTGCCAGCAGCTTGCTAGGGGGCGCGGGCACCGGGGAGCTGTTTTTT. This encodes CASSLLGGAGTGELFF.

The J gene is TRBJ2-7, the V gene TRBV4-1, with 10 bases fitting TRBD1. The CDR3 runs to 14 residues. Germline CDR1 and CDR2: MGHRA and YSYEKL. J lost 7 bases, V lost 2 bases, and 5 bases had no gene match. The CDR3: CASSQLTGGAEQYF. The CDR3 nucleotides read TGCGCCAGCAGCCAATTGACAGGGGGCGCAGAGCAGTACTTC.

This sequence joins TRBV27 and TRBJ2-3; TRBD1 matches at 7 bases. The trim removed 3 bases at V and 6 bases at J, leaving 3 bases unmatched. The CDR3 is made up of 13 amino acids. The germline V gene encodes CDR1 MNHEY and CDR2 SMNVEV (reference sequence). The CDR3 loop is CASSLTGPDTQYF. The CDR3 DNA follows: TGTGCCAGCAGTTTGACAGGGCCCGATACGCAGTATTTT.

With respect to this clone: One end of the junction does not line up with germline, which may come from a read error. CDR3 sequence: CASSLDRGLGSNQPQHF. The CDR3, as DNA: TGTGCCAGCAGTTTGGACAGGGGGCTAGGGAGCAATCAGCCCCAGCATTTT. The chain employs TRBV5-6 and TRBJ1-5; 11 bases fit TRBD1. Germline loops: CDR1 SGHDT, CDR2 YYEEEE. The CDR3 runs 17 residues.

V usage is TRBV25-1 and J usage is TRBJ2-7, with 7 positions matching TRBD2. The germline V gene encodes CDR1 MGHDK and CDR2 SYGVNS. This CDR3 is built from 13 residues. V lost 7 bases to trimming and J lost 5 bases; unmatched junction nucleotides: 8. The CDR3 here is CASTAGALNEQYF. The CDR3 DNA reads as TGTGCCAGCACCGCGGGAGCCCTAAACGAGCAGTACTTC.

The CDR3 nucleotides read TGTGCCAGCAGTCTTGCGGAAGAGACCCAGTACTTC. Its translation is CASSLAEETQYF. The chain employs TRBV6-1 and TRBJ2-5, with D hard to call. V lost 5 bases, J lost 3 bases, and 7 bases lay in between. The CDR3 is 12 amino acids. Looked up from germline, CDR1 is MNHNS and CDR2 is SASEGT.

The V and J genes are TRBV4-2 and TRBJ2-1; D is uncertain. Deletions cut 7 bases from V and 0 bases from J, with 16 bases between. Germline assignment: CDR1 LGHNA and CDR2 YNFKEQ. CDR3 size: 16 residues. DNA of the CDR3: TGTGCCAGCACCCTCTCAGTGGCTAGCTCCTACAATGAGCAGTTCTTC. Its protein is CASTLSVASSYNEQFF.

The rearrangement uses TRBV5-4 and TRBJ2-1; a weak D match, TRBD2 (6 bases). V lost 4 bases to trimming and J lost 10 bases, with 12 bases between them. CDR3 size: 12 residues. Germline V lookup: CDR1 SGHNT, CDR2 YYREEE (reference sequence). The CDR3 sequence is CASSPIAGEQFF. For the CDR3, the DNA is TGTGCCAGCAGCCCTATTGCGGGGGAGCAGTTCTTC.

This clone appeared a single time. The chain carries TRBV2 and TRBJ2-7, with D unresolved. The length of the CDR3 is 13 residues. V lost 2 bases and J 1 base, leaving 6 bases between the germline ends. Germline V CDR1 and CDR2: SNHLY, FYNNEI. CDR3 sequence reads: CASSEFQSYEQYF. The DNA for the CDR3 is TGTGCCAGCAGTGAATTCCAGTCCTACGAGCAGTACTTC. Using reference TRBV2 and TRBJ2-7 for the parts outside the CDR3, the full variable domain is EPEVTQTPSHQVTQMGQEVILRCVPISNHLYFYWYRQILGQKVEFLVSFYNNEISEKSEIFDDQFSVERPDGSNFTLKIRSTKLEDSAMYFCASSEFQSYEQYFGPGTRLTVT.

The rearrangement links TRBV12-5 to TRBJ2-1; 14 positions match TRBD2. The CDR3 length is 20 residues. Losses at the gene ends were 0 bases for V and 1 base for J; bases not matched to a gene: 8. CDR1 is LGHNT, CDR2 FRNRAP, per germline. The CDR3 loop reads CASGLVGGTSGRKSYNEQFF. The CDR3 DNA reads TGTGCTAGTGGTTTGGTAGGAGGGACTAGCGGGAGAAAATCCTACAATGAGCAGTTCTTC.

CDR3 in DNA: TGCGCCAGCAGTGCACAGGGGACCGGGGAGCTGTTTTTT. Encoded protein: CASSAQGTGELFF. The chain joins TRBV10-1 to TRBJ2-2; 7 bases are a match to TRBD1. CDR3 length: 13 residues. V was pared by 4 bases and J by 5 bases, with 1 base of the junction left unmatched. CDR1 WNHNN and CDR2 SYGVQD come from the germline V gene (reference sequence).

The chain links TRBV6-1 to TRBJ1-3; no reliable D call. The CDR3 runs 11 residues. Germline-derived CDR1 and CDR2 are MNHNS and SASEGT. Trimming cost V 6 bases and J 6 bases, with 6 bases left between them. The CDR3 spells CASSPLNTIYF. The CDR3 bases are TGTGCCAGCAGCCCCTTAAACACCATATATTTT.

A single count supports this clone. The chain has TRBV5-1 and TRBJ2-4; 8 nucleotides match TRBD2. The V gene end was trimmed by 5 bases and the J gene end by 6 bases; junction bases not matched to a gene: 7. CDR1 and CDR2 from the germline V gene are SGHRS and YFSETQ. This CDR3 is built from 14 residues. The CDR3 reads CASRMDRGGNIQYF. The CDR3 region has the DNA TGCGCCAGCAGGATGGACCGGGGGGGAAACATTCAGTACTTC.

The V gene is TRBV7-2, the J gene TRBJ2-3; tentatively, D is TRBD2 (5 bases). V lost 2 bases, J lost 4 bases, and 10 bases lay in between. This CDR3 contains 14 residues. CDR1 and CDR2 from the germline V gene are SGHTA and FQGNSA. This chain's CDR3 is CASSLMGVADTQYF. In nucleotides, the CDR3 is TGTGCCAGCAGCTTAATGGGAGTCGCAGATACGCAGTATTTT.

The chain has TRBV6-1 and TRBJ2-3, with 8 bases matching TRBD2. Unmatched junction bases numbered 7, after V lost 6 bases and J lost 2 bases. CDR1 and CDR2 (germline): MNHNS, SASEGT. This CDR3 has 15 residues. The CDR3 DNA follows: TGTGCCAGCAGATCGGGAGGGGCTCACACAGATACGCAGTATTTT. This codes for CASRSGGAHTDTQYF.

The V gene is TRBV27, the J gene TRBJ2-1; 8 positions match TRBD1. Germline V CDR1 and CDR2: MNHEY, SMNVEV (reference sequence). With V trimmed by 3 bases and J by 2 bases, 12 bases remained unmatched. The CDR3 spans 18 residues. The CDR3 sequence is CASSLYNSGTGAYNEQFF. The CDR3 coding sequence is TGTGCCAGCAGTTTGTACAACTCCGGGACAGGAGCCTACAATGAGCAGTTCTTC.

This clone was seen a single time. The gene calls are TRBV7-9 and TRBJ2-3; a possible D gene is TRBD2 (7 bases). V was shortened by 4 bases and J by 0 bases, with 14 bases between the two germline ends. Germline CDR1 reads SEHNR; CDR2 reads FQNEAQ (reference sequence). This CDR3 is 16 amino acids long. CDR3 nucleotide sequence: TGTGCCAGCAGCTGGGGGGGCAGGACTAGCACAGATACGCAGTATTTT. It yields the protein CASSWGGRTSTDTQYF.

The chain combines TRBV9 with TRBJ1-1; no reliable D call. The V gene's germline CDR1 is SGDLS and CDR2 YYNGEE. Trimming left V 3 bases short and J 0 bases short, with 9 bases between. The CDR3 contains 14 residues. CDR3 sequence reads: CASSGGLLNTEAFF. The CDR3 region has the DNA TGTGCCAGCAGCGGCGGACTGCTGAACACTGAAGCTTTCTTT. Full variable domain (rest looked up from reference TRBV9 and TRBJ1-1): DSGVTQTPKHLITATGQRVTLRCSPRSGDLSVYWYQQSLDQGLQFLIQYYNGEERAKGNILERFSAQQFPDLHSELNLSSLELGDSALYFCASSGGLLNTEAFFGQGTRLTVV.

The chain recombines TRBV19 with TRBJ1-1; TRBD1 aligns across 9 bases. The ends lost 5 bases at V and 0 bases at J; junction bases unmatched: 4. Germline V CDR1 and CDR2: LNHDA, SQIVND (reference sequence). CDR3 size: 15 residues. CDR3 DNA sequence: TGTGCCAGTAGTTCTTGGACAGGGGTGAACACTGAAGCTTTCTTT. This sequence encodes CASSSWTGVNTEAFF.

The V and J genes are TRBV7-9 and TRBJ2-5, with no clear D. The V end was cut by 2 bases, the J end by 5 bases, with 21 bases between. The CDR3 runs to 17 residues. Germline-derived CDR1 and CDR2 are SEHNR and FQNEAQ (reference sequence). CDR3 sequence (DNA): TGTGCCAGCAGCTTATCCGACTCCAACCCAGACGCGGAGACCCAGTACTTC. The encoded protein is CASSLSDSNPDAETQYF.

This sequence joins TRBV4-2 and TRBJ2-7; 16 nucleotides agree with TRBD2. The germline V gene encodes CDR1 LGHNA and CDR2 YNFKEQ. Losses at the gene ends were 1 base for V and 6 bases for J; bases not matched to a gene: 9. The CDR3 is 18 amino acids. The CDR3 DNA follows: TGTGCCAGCAGCCAAGTCACCGGGACTAGCGGGAGGGCCGTCGAGCAGTACTTC. It translates to CASSQVTGTSGRAVEQYF.

The chain carries TRBV28 and TRBJ1-2, with 7 bases lining up with TRBD1. This CDR3 spans 15 amino acids. From germline, CDR1 is MDHEN and CDR2 SYDVKM. The V gene end was trimmed by 2 bases and the J gene end by 0 bases; junction bases not matched to a gene: 3. The CDR3 DNA reads as TGTGCCAGCAGTTTAAGGACAGGAGCTAACTATGGCTACACCTTC. It encodes CASSLRTGANYGYTF.

The V and J genes are TRBV28 and TRBJ2-7, with a tentative D call TRBD1 (7 bases). This CDR3 region has 18 residues. V lost 4 bases and J 2 bases, leaving 24 bases between the germline ends. Germline V gene lookup returns CDR1 MDHEN and CDR2 SYDVKM. The CDR3 DNA sequence: TGTGCCAGCAGTTCCTTCCTTTCTCAGGGGGGTTGGACCTACGAGCAGTACTTC. Its translation is CASSSFLSQGGWTYEQYF.

J is TRBJ2-7 and V is TRBV12-5; tentative D call: TRBD1 (6 bases). The CDR3 runs 15 residues. Germline V gene data show CDR1 as LGHNT and CDR2 as FRNRAP. V was cut by 1 base and J by 2 bases, with 12 bases left in between. In DNA form, the CDR3 reads TGTGCTAGTGGTTTGGGCCTAGGACAGACCTACGAGCAGTACTTC. Its protein is CASGLGLGQTYEQYF.

This clone is a singleton in its sample. V and J are TRBV6-1 and TRBJ2-5, with D tentatively TRBD1 (6 bases). CDR3 size: 15 residues. Trimming removed 6 bases at V and 4 bases at J, with 18 bases between. CDR1 and CDR2 from the germline V gene are MNHNS and SASEGT. The CDR3 bases are TGTGCCAGCAGGTATACGGACAGCGGAGGAGAGACCCAGTACTTC. Translated: CASRYTDSGGETQYF.

This chain joins TRBV29-1 and TRBJ1-4, with TRBD1 as a possible D gene (6 bases). Trimming removed 4 bases at V and 4 bases at J, with 16 bases between. The CDR3 totals 15 residues. Germline values: CDR1 SQVTM, CDR2 ANQGSEA. The CDR3 loop reads CSVAIRGLSNEKLFF. The DNA of the CDR3 is TGCAGCGTTGCTATCAGGGGTTTGAGTAATGAAAAACTGTTTTTT.

For this clone: The same CDR3 also results from other DNA sequences found in this sample. The rearrangement uses TRBV18 and TRBJ1-2, with D possibly TRBD1 on 6 matching bases. Trimming removed 6 bases from V and 0 bases from J, with 14 bases in between. CDR1 KGHSH and CDR2 LQKENI come from the germline V gene. The CDR3 is made up of 15 amino acids. CDR3: CASSQEQGSNYGYTF. As DNA, the CDR3 is TGTGCCAGCTCTCAAGAACAGGGATCTAACTATGGCTACACCTTC.

This clone turned up a few times. The rearrangement links TRBV30 to TRBJ1-5; 9 bases agree with TRBD1. The J segment lost 1 base and the V segment lost 7 bases, leaving 2 bases of the junction unmatched. This CDR3 comprises 13 residues. CDR1 and CDR2 from the germline V gene are GTSNPN and SVGIG (reference sequence). The CDR3 sequence: CALDRGSNQPQHF. In DNA form, the CDR3 reads TGTGCCTTGGACAGGGGAAGCAATCAGCCCCAGCATTTT.

The chain uses TRBV4-1 and TRBJ1-5; 9 bases fit TRBD1. V shed 4 bases and J 6 bases; nucleotides not matched to a gene: 4. Germline CDR1 and CDR2: MGHRA and YSYEKL. CDR3 length: 14 amino acids. CDR3 nucleotide sequence: TGCGCCAGCAGCCCAGGACAGGGGTCTCAGCCCCAGCATTTT. This gives the protein CASSPGQGSQPQHF.